Listed here is a single T cell receptor beta chain. What it binds is not known. The entry originates in a study of T and B cells in COVID-19 patients. Study results and caveats: Patients with COVID-19 reportedly showed strongly skewed T cell receptor beta variable and joining gene usage.

BIOMED2 TRB-A/B primer pools were used in multiplex TRB PCR. TCRdb called the multiplex PCR reads again in MiXCR, with one record for every CDR3 protein. The data hold 13,000 to 15,000 distinct CDR3 sequences, with about 30% observed a single time. This CDR3 region has 17 residues. CDR1 and CDR2 (germline): KGHDR, SFDVKD. Trimming took 3 bases from V and 2 from J; bases not matched to a gene: 11. Each TRB amplification used about 250-550 ng of genomic DNA from blood. Sequenced input: blood. The V call is TRBV24-1, the J call TRBJ2-7, with 8 nucleotides matching TRBD1. This TCR derives from a human donor who had recovered from COVID-19. As DNA, the CDR3 is TGTGCCACCAGTGATCCCGGAGGGACAGGCAGGACCTACGAGCAGTACTTC. This translates into CATSDPGGTGRTYEQYF.